The present T cell receptor beta chain was sequenced within a study of T cell repertoires in cytomegalovirus infection. General observations from the study: In two of eight donors, the top clonotype was HLA-C-restricted CMV-specific.

TCRdb ran MiXCR on the reads and lists one entry per CDR3 protein. Here the sample spans around 270,000 distinct CDR3 sequences, approximately 9% being singletons. This clonotype was detected ten times or more. Its specificity is unknown. Trimming cost V 0 bases and J 2 bases, with 17 bases left between them. Germline V CDR1 and CDR2: SGHVS, FNYEAQ. CDR3 length: 18 amino acids. This TCR derives from a human donor in good health (CMV status not recorded). Some clones in this sample may be carry-over from other donors' samples. This chain links TRBV7-6 with TRBJ1-3; D is unresolved. What was sequenced was PBMCs. CDR3 nucleotides: TGTGCCAGCAGCTTAGCGTCCCTAGGGAGCAGAACTGGAAACACCATATATTTT. Translation: CASSLASLGSRTGNTIYF.